This T cell receptor (beta chain) was found in a study of cytomegalovirus exposure and HLA in healthy donors. Study-wide background: The approximately 110 validation repertoires, a later analysis reported, used the same platform as the approximately 670 first-cohort repertoires. Whole-study results and caveats: Reports showed the classifier diagnosing cytomegalovirus status with high specificity and sensitivity.

This table comes from immunoSEQ multiplex PCR, and its TCRdb copy is limited to in-frame clones, with some not included. The sample holds hundreds of thousands of clones; around 86% are singletons and the top ten take about 2%. With V trimmed by 4 bases and J by 6 bases, 6 bases remained unmatched. Germline V gives CDR1 MNHEY, CDR2 SMNVEV (reference sequence). There are 14 residues in the CDR3. A remark on this clone: Its antigen is undetermined.

The J gene is TRBJ1-2, the V gene TRBV27; TRBD1 aligns across 9 bases. The source of this sequence is a young woman in good health and CMV-seropositive. The sample comprised PBMCs. The CDR3 here is CASSWARTGDGYTF. CDR3 nucleotide sequence: TGTGCCAGCAGTTGGGCCCGGACAGGGGATGGCTACACCTTC.